This T cell receptor (beta chain) was sequenced during a study of OX40 agonist ivuxolimab in advanced cancers. Overall study: At 0.01 to 10 mg/kg, ivuxolimab was administered intravenously to patients every 2 weeks. The study enrolled dose-escalation patients with hepatocellular carcinoma, melanoma, renal cell or head and neck cancer.

Findings of the study overall: What antigens the expanded peripheral T cells recognized was never established.

The CDR3 sequence is 13 residues long. Germline V lookup: CDR1 KGHSH, CDR2 LQKENI. Trimming stripped 6 bases from V and 6 bases from J, with 15 bases between. The method was immunoSEQ multiplex PCR; TCRdb's version includes in-frame clones alone and lacks a portion of them. The sample carries fewer than 85,000 clones, over 75% recorded once. This clone showed up just a few times. Its specificity is not known. Material: CD4+ or CD8+ T cells sorted from blood, obtained in a trial of the OX40 agonist ivuxolimab. The chain links TRBV18 to TRBJ2-7, with TRBD1 as a possible D gene (5 bases). The origin of this receptor is an adult with an advanced solid tumor such as melanoma, head and neck, liver or kidney cancer. Here the CDR3 DNA reads TGTGCCAGCTCGGAAGACAGTTACAGCGAGCAGTACTTC. Its translation is CASSEDSYSEQYF.